The 21 T cell receptor beta chains presented below share a single source sample, sequenced in a study of T cells in Graves' hyperthyroidism and ophthalmopathy. There were TCR beta CDR3 regions amplified from RNA transcripts. A set of HTBI primers served as the primers for a first-round RT-PCR of the TCR CDR3. One entry per CDR3 protein, called by TCRdb with MiXCR from the multiplex PCR reads. Among roughly 420,000 distinct CDR3 sequences listed, approximately 15% were seen once. Specimen: blood. All receptors come from a woman between 18 and 29 years old with Graves' hyperthyroidism.

This chain connects TRBV3-1 to TRBJ2-1, with 7 bases identical to TRBD1. Germline V gene sequence: CDR1 LGHDT, CDR2 YNNKEL (reference sequence). Trimming removed 4 bases from V and 9 bases from J; junction bases left unmatched: 12. CDR3 length: 15 amino acids. The CDR3 DNA reads as TGTGCCAGCAGCCCCGAAGGGGGCCCCCGCCGTGAGCAGTTCTTC. It translates to CASSPEGGPRREQFF.

This clonotype turned up a few times. The V and J genes are TRBV7-9 and TRBJ2-1; 7 nucleotides line up with TRBD2. With V trimmed by 1 base and J by 4 bases, 13 bases remained unmatched. Germline CDR1 reads SEHNR; CDR2 reads FQNEAQ (reference sequence). CDR3 length: 18 amino acids. The CDR3 nucleotides read TGTGCCAGCAGCTTAGGGGACTTGGGGGGGTCGGAATACAATGAGCAGTTCTTC. Its translation: CASSLGDLGGSEYNEQFF. Variable domain in full (rest from reference TRBV7-9 and TRBJ2-1): DTGVSQNPRHKITKRGQNVTFRCDPISEHNRLYWYRQTLGQGPEFLTYFQNEAQLEKSRLLSDRFSAERPKGSFSTLEIQRTEQGDSAMYLCASSLGDLGGSEYNEQFFGPGTRLTVL.

This clonotype was found many times. The chain carries TRBV10-3 and TRBJ1-2; tentative D call: TRBD1 (6 bases). The germline V and J ends were trimmed by 6 bases and 2 bases, with 13 bases remaining between them. Germline V gives CDR1 ENHRY, CDR2 SYGVKD. This CDR3 comprises 14 residues. This CDR3 is CAIRGDKLNYGYTF. The CDR3 DNA follows: TGTGCCATCAGGGGGGACAAACTAAACTATGGCTACACCTTC.

This clonotype was seen many times. The chain uses TRBV2 and TRBJ2-1, with D unresolved. Trimming stripped 0 bases from V and 8 bases from J, with 11 bases between. This CDR3 spans 14 amino acids. Germline-derived CDR1 and CDR2 are SNHLY and FYNNEI. CDR3 sequence: CASSEALKYDEQFF. CDR3 DNA sequence: TGTGCCAGCAGTGAAGCCCTTAAGTATGATGAGCAGTTCTTC.

At least ten counts were recorded for this clonotype. The CDR3 DNA is TGTGCCAGCAGAGCGACAGGACGATACTCTGGGGCCAACGTCCTGACTTTC. Its translation is CASRATGRYSGANVLTF. The chain combines TRBV2 with TRBJ2-6; perhaps TRBD1 as D (6 bases). CDR3 size: 17 residues. V was trimmed by 6 bases and J by 0 bases, leaving 15 bases between them. Germline lookup yields CDR1 SNHLY and CDR2 FYNNEI.

This clonotype showed up many times. This chain uses TRBV20-1 with TRBJ1-1; TRBD1 is a possible D gene (5 bases). The CDR3 contains 16 residues. Looked up from germline, CDR1 is DFQATT and CDR2 is SNEGSKA (reference sequence). V lost 1 base, J lost 0 bases, and 15 bases lay in between. CDR3 residues: CSARVLRGGVNTEAFF. The CDR3 DNA follows: TGCAGTGCTAGAGTGCTAAGGGGAGGGGTGAACACTGAAGCTTTCTTT.

J is TRBJ2-1 and V is TRBV7-2; D unclear. V dropped 5 bases and J dropped 6 bases, with 14 bases sitting between them. Germline V gene lookup returns CDR1 SGHTA and CDR2 FQGNSA. The CDR3 is made up of 14 amino acids. The CDR3 nucleotides read TGTGCCAGCAGCCCTCGGGCTATTTTCAATGAGCAGTTCTTC. It translates to CASSPRAIFNEQFF.

This clonotype was observed many times. V and J are TRBV27 and TRBJ2-7; maybe TRBD2 (7 bases). The germline V gene encodes CDR1 MNHEY and CDR2 SMNVEV (reference sequence). This CDR3 spans 13 amino acids. V lost 3 bases to trimming and J lost 6 bases, with 12 bases between them. In nucleotides, the CDR3 is TGTGCCAGCAGTTTTGGGGGGGGCAGCGAGCAGTACTTC. The encoded protein is CASSFGGGSEQYF.

This sequence joins TRBV5-1 and TRBJ2-7, with D maybe TRBD2 (5 bases). The CDR3 extends over 14 amino acids. Germline assignment: CDR1 SGHRS and CDR2 YFSETQ. Trimming took off 4 bases at V and 2 bases at J, with 13 bases between the two ends. CDR3 amino acids: CASSTSGIPYEQYF. The CDR3 DNA reads TGCGCCAGCAGCACTTCCGGGATCCCCTACGAGCAGTACTTC.

This clonotype was observed a few times. The chain employs TRBV5-1 and TRBJ2-2, with a possible D match to TRBD1 (7 bases). V was pared by 2 bases and J by 10 bases, with 21 bases between. Per germline, CDR1 SGHRS and CDR2 YFSETQ. CDR3 length: 16 amino acids. The CDR3 reads CASSLTPQGGSEELFF. Written as DNA, the CDR3 is TGCGCCAGCAGCTTAACCCCCCAGGGGGGTAGCGAGGAGCTGTTTTTT.

In regard to this clonotype: This clone may be a read error of a much larger clone one base away. This chain uses TRBV12-3 or TRBV12-4 with TRBJ2-3; D not resolved. The CDR3 contains 11 residues. DNA for the CDR3: TGTGCCAGCAGTTCCGGAGATACGCAGTGTTTT. Protein product: CASSSGDTQCF.

This clonotype was recorded at least ten times. The chain combines TRBV12-3 or TRBV12-4 with TRBJ2-5; 9 positions agree with TRBD1. This CDR3 is built from 15 residues. J was trimmed by 2 bases and V by 3 bases; bases with no gene match: 4. The CDR3 DNA follows: TGTGCCAGCAGTTTCAGGACAGGGGCTCAAGAGACCCAGTACTTC. It specifies CASSFRTGAQETQYF.

This clonotype was seen repeatedly, ten times or more. The V gene is TRBV6-1, the J gene TRBJ2-3; 12 bases match TRBD2. Looked up from germline, CDR1 is MNHNS and CDR2 is SASEGT. CDR3 length equals 18 residues. The ends lost 5 bases at V and 4 bases at J; junction bases unmatched: 13. The CDR3 loop reads CASSTLTSGSTVADTQYF. The CDR3 nucleotides read TGTGCCAGCAGTACCCTGACTAGCGGGAGTACGGTTGCAGATACGCAGTATTTT.

V usage is TRBV2 and J usage is TRBJ2-5, with D possibly being TRBD2 (6 bases). Between the trimmed V and J ends, which lost 6 bases and 5 bases, there was a span of 22 bases. Germline loops: CDR1 SNHLY, CDR2 FYNNEI. This CDR3 spans 16 amino acids. Here the CDR3 DNA reads TGTGCCAGCAGGCGGGGTATCACTCGGCCCCGGGAGACCCAGTACTTC. It is translated as CASRRGITRPRETQYF.

The chain is built from TRBV29-1 and TRBJ2-3; 13 bases are shared with TRBD2. With 7 bases clipped from V and 4 bases from J, the junction kept 5 bases outside the gene matches. This CDR3 is 14 amino acids long. Germline CDR1 reads SQVTM; CDR2 reads ANQGSEA. Here the CDR3 reads CSARLAGGSDTQYF. The CDR3 DNA sequence: TGCAGCGCCCGACTAGCGGGGGGTTCAGATACGCAGTATTTT.

This clonotype was seen only a few times. This may arise from a read error, as a much more abundant clone is one base away. V gene TRBV7-8 combines with J gene TRBJ1-2; possible D gene TRBD1, 5 bases. The V gene lost 2 bases and the J gene lost 8 bases, with 27 bases spanning the gap. Per the germline V gene, CDR1 is SGHVS and CDR2 is FQNEAQ. The CDR3 sequence is 18 residues long. The CDR3 sequence is CASSLIGSAGRASSGYTF. The CDR3 DNA is TGTGCCAGCAGCTTAATCGGTTCGGCTGGCAGGGCCTCGAGCGGCTACACCTTC.

The rearrangement links TRBV7-6 to TRBJ1-1; 10 nucleotides agree with TRBD1. The CDR3 is made up of 15 amino acids. The germline V gene has CDR1 SGHVS and CDR2 FNYEAQ. V gave up 5 bases and J gave up 11 bases; unmatched junction bases: 14. In nucleotides, the CDR3 is TGTGCCAGCAGCCAGATGACAGGGGGCGGTCTGCTTGCTTTCTTT. Its protein product is CASSQMTGGGLLAFF. Combining the CDR3 with reference TRBV7-6 and TRBJ1-1 gives the whole variable domain GAGVSQSPRYKVTKRGQDVALRCDPISGHVSLYWYRQALGQGPEFLTYFNYEAQQDKSGLPNDRFSAERPEGSISTLTIQRTEQRDSAMYRCASSQMTGGGLLAFFGQGTRLTVV.

This clonotype was picked up many times. The chain recombines TRBV2 with TRBJ2-3; D might be TRBD2 (6 bases). The CDR3 sequence is 15 residues long. V dropped 6 bases and J dropped 0 bases, with 13 bases sitting between them. The germline V gene has CDR1 SNHLY and CDR2 FYNNEI. The chain's CDR3 is CASRRLRGSTDTQYF. DNA of the CDR3: TGTGCCAGCAGGAGACTGCGGGGAAGCACAGATACGCAGTATTTT.

This clonotype was recorded many times. The chain links TRBV6-1 to TRBJ2-1; possibly TRBD1 for D (5 bases). CDR1 MNHNS and CDR2 SASEGT come from the germline V gene. Trimming left V 3 bases short and J 1 base short, with 13 bases between. This CDR3 region has 16 residues. The CDR3 nucleotides are TGTGCCAGCAGTGACCAAAGGGGTGGTTCCTACAATGAGCAGTTCTTC. Translated, it gives CASSDQRGGSYNEQFF.

This chain connects TRBV7-2 to TRBJ2-6; D is possibly TRBD2 (6 bases). The V and J ends lost 5 bases and 2 bases respectively, with 19 bases between them. The CDR3 consists of 18 residues. Germline lookup yields CDR1 SGHTA and CDR2 FQGNSA. The CDR3 coding sequence is TGTGCCAGCAGCCCAAAGCTGGGCGGCGGGGCTGGGGCCAACGTCCTGACTTTC. Encoded protein: CASSPKLGGGAGANVLTF.

The V call is TRBV29-1, the J call TRBJ2-5; tentatively, D is TRBD2 (7 bases). Germline loops: CDR1 SQVTM, CDR2 ANQGSEA. Trimming shortened V by 8 bases and J by 3 bases, and 16 bases separated the two germline ends. The CDR3 consists of 13 residues. The DNA for the CDR3 is TGCAGCCTGTTCACGGGGGGCGAAGAGACCCAGTACTTC. Amino acid sequence: CSLFTGGEETQYF.